The 6 T cell receptor beta chains below all came from one sample that was sequenced in a study of PD-1 blockade in mismatch repair-deficient tumors. This table comes from immunoSEQ multiplex PCR, and its TCRdb copy is limited to in-frame clones, with some not included. The sample yields 120,000 or so clones, around 87% seen once. This specimen consisted of peripheral blood, obtained 44 weeks after starting pembrolizumab. These receptors all stem from an adult with mismatch repair-deficient cancer.

This rearrangement joins TRBV4-3 to TRBJ2-1, with TRBD2 matching over 12 bases. Germline V gene lookup returns CDR1 LGHNA and CDR2 YSLEER. V was pared by 2 bases and J by 9 bases, with 5 bases of the junction left unmatched. CDR3 length equals 15 residues. CDR3 nucleotide sequence: TGCGCCAGCAGCCAAACGCCGGGACTAGCGGGTGAGCAGTTCTTC. Residues: CASSQTPGLAGEQFF.

The V and J genes are TRBV5-8 and TRBJ1-2, with 7 bases aligning to TRBD1. Germline V gene data show CDR1 as SGHTS and CDR2 as YDEGEE. CDR3 length: 14 residues. J gave up 12 bases and V 5 bases, and 16 bases lay outside the gene matches. CDR3 sequence (DNA): TGTGCCAGCAGACATGAGACAGGGTCTTTTTCCCACACCTTC. The encoded protein is CASRHETGSFSHTF.

The V call is TRBV2, the J call TRBJ2-1, with D unresolved. The V end lost 8 bases, the J end lost 1 base, and 12 bases lay between the germline ends. The CDR3 is made up of 14 amino acids. Germline V gene data show CDR1 as SNHLY and CDR2 as FYNNEI. The CDR3 DNA is TGTGCCAGCCGGGCGACGAGTTCCTACAATGAGCAGTTCTTC. Translated, it gives CASRATSSYNEQFF.

V and J are TRBV27 and TRBJ2-7; 12 bases align to TRBD2. The CDR3 is 18 amino acids. Trimming at V came to 8 bases and at J to 3 bases, leaving 17 bases not matched to a gene. Germline V lookup: CDR1 MNHEY, CDR2 SMNVEV (reference sequence). The CDR3 sequence: CASGPLAGGSVGGYEQYF. The CDR3 DNA is TGTGCCAGCGGTCCACTAGCGGGAGGATCCGTCGGCGGCTACGAGCAGTACTTC.

The gene calls are TRBV6-6 and TRBJ1-1; D uncertain. Germline V gene lookup returns CDR1 MNHNY and CDR2 SVGAGI (reference sequence). The V and J ends lost 3 bases and 6 bases respectively, with 14 bases between them. CDR3 length: 14 residues. Here the CDR3 reads CASSYRQESAEAFF. The CDR3 coding sequence is TGTGCCAGCAGTTATCGTCAGGAGAGCGCTGAAGCTTTCTTT.

The chain combines TRBV19 with TRBJ2-1; 9 bases are shared with TRBD2. The germline V gene encodes CDR1 LNHDA and CDR2 SQIVND (reference sequence). The CDR3 has 16 residues. With V trimmed by 4 bases and J by 6 bases, 10 bases remained unmatched. The CDR3 sequence: CASSTILAGRGNEQFF. CDR3 coding DNA: TGTGCCAGTAGTACAATCCTAGCGGGGCGCGGCAATGAGCAGTTCTTC.